Listed here are 12 T cell receptor beta chains from one sample, sequenced in a study of identical twins. MiXCR, run by TCRdb on the 5' RACE reads, gives a single entry per CDR3 protein. The data show hundreds of thousands of distinct CDR3 sequences, 6% to 6.5% seen once. Sequencing was carried out using naive T cells sorted from blood. The receptors here all came from a man aged 18 to 30 in good health.

This clonotype was seen repeatedly, ten times or more. The chain combines TRBV5-1 with TRBJ2-7, with 13 bases matching TRBD2. This CDR3 contains 13 residues. V was pared by 7 bases and J by 2 bases, with 0 bases of the junction left unmatched. Germline values: CDR1 SGHRS, CDR2 YFSETQ. CDR3 DNA: TGCGCCAGCGGACTAGCGGGGGCCTACGAGCAGTACTTC. It is translated as CASGLAGAYEQYF.

At least ten counts were recorded for this clonotype. CDR3 DNA sequence: TGCAGCGTTGAGGGACAGGGGAAGGTGGCCGGGGAGCTGTTTTTT. It codes for CSVEGQGKVAGELFF. This chain connects TRBV29-1 to TRBJ2-2, with 10 bases aligning to TRBD1. This CDR3 region has 15 residues. The J segment lost 6 bases and the V segment lost 3 bases, leaving 7 bases of the junction unmatched. CDR1 SQVTM and CDR2 ANQGSEA come from the germline V gene.

This clonotype was observed a handful of times. J is TRBJ2-7 and V is TRBV11-2; TRBD1 agrees at 7 bases. Germline-derived CDR1 and CDR2 are SGHAT and FQNNGV. The junction had 10 bases not matched to a gene; V was cut back by 5 bases and J by 0 bases. The length of the CDR3 is 16 residues. CDR3 DNA sequence: TGTGCCAGCAGCCGGATCGGGACAGCGAGCTCCTACGAGCAGTACTTC. Its translation: CASSRIGTASSYEQYF.

This clonotype was found many times. V is TRBV5-6 and J is TRBJ2-7; 8 nucleotides agree with TRBD1. The junction had 3 bases not matched to a gene; V was cut back by 0 bases and J by 1 base. Germline V gene lookup returns CDR1 SGHDT and CDR2 YYEEEE. The CDR3 is 15 residues long. The CDR3 is CASSLAGTGSYEQYV. The DNA for the CDR3 is TGTGCCAGCAGCTTGGCTGGGACAGGTTCCTACGAGCAGTACGTC.

This clonotype was observed at least ten times. The chain couples TRBV20-1 to TRBJ1-5, with TRBD1 identical over 7 bases. CDR1 is DFQATT and CDR2 is SNEGSKA in the germline V gene (reference sequence). The V gene end was trimmed by 5 bases and the J gene end by 0 bases; junction bases not matched to a gene: 1. The CDR3 has 13 amino acids. The CDR3 loop is CSAQGDSNQPQHF. CDR3 in DNA: TGCAGTGCTCAGGGGGATAGCAATCAGCCCCAGCATTTT.

The table lists this clonotype with many counts. This chain uses TRBV5-1 with TRBJ1-1; 7 bases align to TRBD1. The junction had 19 bases not matched to a gene; V was cut back by 5 bases and J by 0 bases. The CDR3 extends over 19 amino acids. Germline V gene sequence: CDR1 SGHRS, CDR2 YFSETQ. The CDR3 DNA reads as TGCGCCAGCAGAATTGGAAGACAGGGAAGGGCCAACCTGAACACTGAAGCTTTCTTT. This gives the protein CASRIGRQGRANLNTEAFF. The full variable domain, its missing parts supplied by reference TRBV5-1 and TRBJ1-1, is KAGVTQTPRYLIKTRGQQVTLSCSPISGHRSVSWYQQTPGQGLQFLFEYFSETQRNKGNFPGRFSGRQFSNSRSEMNVSTLELGDSALYLCASRIGRQGRANLNTEAFFGQGTRLTVV.

This clonotype came up many times. The rearrangement links TRBV5-1 to TRBJ2-1; 9 nucleotides line up with TRBD1. The CDR3 runs 16 residues. The junction had 6 bases not matched to a gene; V was cut back by 0 bases and J by 5 bases. The V gene's germline CDR1 is SGHRS and CDR2 YFSETQ. The CDR3 region has the DNA TGCGCCAGCAGCTTGGGAACCGGGACAGGGCACAATGAGCAGTTCTTC. Amino acid sequence: CASSLGTGTGHNEQFF. The complete variable domain, with remaining parts taken from reference TRBV5-1 and TRBJ2-1, reads KAGVTQTPRYLIKTRGQQVTLSCSPISGHRSVSWYQQTPGQGLQFLFEYFSETQRNKGNFPGRFSGRQFSNSRSEMNVSTLELGDSALYLCASSLGTGTGHNEQFFGPGTRLTVL.

The rearrangement uses TRBV4-1 and TRBJ2-3; D gene ambiguous. Germline lookup yields CDR1 MGHRA and CDR2 YSYEKL. The CDR3 covers 13 residues. Trimming cost V 3 bases and J 6 bases, with 10 bases left between them. The CDR3 reads CASSHSTKDTQYF. In DNA form, the CDR3 reads TGCGCCAGCAGCCACTCGACAAAGGATACGCAGTATTTT.

This chain joins TRBV6-5 and TRBJ1-3; TRBD1 is a possible D gene (5 bases). There are 16 residues in the CDR3. Looked up from germline, CDR1 is MNHEY and CDR2 is SVGAGI. V was pared by 3 bases and J by 3 bases, with 15 bases between. The CDR3 region has the DNA TGTGCCAGCAGTTATGCCGGGGACGGTGGTGGAAACACCATATATTTT. It is translated as CASSYAGDGGGNTIYF.

This clonotype occurred many times. The genes are TRBV15 and TRBJ1-5; tentatively, D is TRBD1 (5 bases). This CDR3 contains 13 residues. V gave up 6 bases and J gave up 4 bases, with 10 bases separating them. Germline-derived CDR1 and CDR2 are LNHNV and YYDKDF (reference sequence). CDR3: CATRRDGNQPQHF. CDR3 sequence (DNA): TGTGCCACCAGGAGGGACGGAAATCAGCCCCAGCATTTT. The full variable domain, with the rest looked up from reference TRBV15 and TRBJ1-5, is DAMVIQNPRYQVTQFGKPVTLSCSQTLNHNVMYWYQQKSSQAPKLLFHYYDKDFNNEADTPDNFQSRRPNTSFCFLDIRSPGLGDTAMYLCATRRDGNQPQHFGDGTRLSIL.

This clonotype was detected ten times or more. The V call is TRBV7-9, the J call TRBJ2-3, with TRBD2 matching 14 bases. Germline V lookup: CDR1 SEHNR, CDR2 FQNEAQ (reference sequence). CDR3 length equals 16 residues. V lost 2 bases and J lost 4; bases outside the gene matches: 2. CDR3: CASSLRTSGRSDTQYF. The DNA of the CDR3 is TGTGCCAGCAGCTTAAGGACTAGCGGGAGGTCAGATACGCAGTATTTT.

This clonotype came up a few times. V and J are TRBV18 and TRBJ1-2; 8 bases match TRBD1. Germline values: CDR1 KGHSH, CDR2 LQKENI. J lost 2 bases, V lost 8 bases, and 16 bases had no gene match. This CDR3 is 17 amino acids long. Written as DNA, the CDR3 is TGTGCCAGCACGCCTAGACAGGGGCCGAAAGAAAACTATGGCTACACCTTC. Protein sequence: CASTPRQGPKENYGYTF.